This TCR beta chain stems from a study of T cells after yellow fever vaccination. This clonotype was counted at least ten times. TCRdb redid the calling of the 5' RACE reads with MiXCR, one entry per CDR3 protein. The repertoire holds about 53,000 distinct CDR3 sequences, about 6.6% seen once, with around 44% in the top ten. Germline CDR1 SGHNT, CDR2 YYREEE (reference sequence). The V end lost 4 bases, the J end lost 13 bases, and 26 bases lay between the germline ends. CDR3 length: 15 residues. This sequence originates from a man between 18 and 35 years old who received the YFV17D yellow fever vaccine. The chain joins TRBV5-4 to TRBJ1-2, with D unclear. The specimen comprised CD8+ T cells sorted from PBMCs, sampled on the day of the first yellow fever vaccination. In DNA, the CDR3 is TGTGCCAGCAGCCCCCTAGCCACAGCGGCCCCAGACTCCACCTTC. Translation: CASSPLATAAPDSTF. Complete variable domain (other parts from reference TRBV5-4 and TRBJ1-2): ETGVTQSPTHLIKTRGQQVTLRCSSQSGHNTVSWYQQALGQGPQFIFQYYREEENGRGNFPPRFSGLQFPNYSSELNVNALELDDSALYLCASSPLATAAPDSTFGSGTRLTVV.